The 6 T cell receptor beta chains presented below share a single source sample, sequenced in a study of cytomegalovirus exposure and HLA in healthy donors. The PCR made use of 60 Vbeta and 13 Jbeta primers. Using immunoSEQ multiplex PCR, the repertoire was profiled, and TCRdb retains in-frame clones only, with some absent. The sample yields about 120,000 clones, about 81% seen once. The specimen sequenced was PBMCs. These receptors were taken from a middle-aged man in good health and CMV-seronegative.

This chain links TRBV27 with TRBJ2-7; TRBD1 agrees at 7 bases. Trimming cost V 8 bases and J 7 bases; bases outside gene matches: 11. The germline V gene encodes CDR1 MNHEY and CDR2 SMNVEV (reference sequence). The CDR3 covers 13 residues. DNA for the CDR3: TGTGCCAGCTCGGCTAGGGGGCTATTAGAGCAGTACTTC. Its protein is CASSARGLLEQYF.

The chain couples TRBV19 to TRBJ1-2; D uncertain. This CDR3 is 11 amino acids long. Deletions cut 6 bases from V and 4 bases from J, with 6 bases between. Germline V lookup: CDR1 LNHDA, CDR2 SQIVND (reference sequence). The CDR3 here is CASRALYGYTF. The CDR3 DNA is TGTGCCAGTAGGGCCCTCTATGGCTACACCTTC. Supplemented by reference TRBV19 and TRBJ1-2, the full variable domain reads DGGITQSPKYLFRKEGQNVTLSCEQNLNHDAMYWYRQDPGQGLRLIYYSQIVNDFQKGDIAEGYSVSREKKESFPLTVTSAQKNPTAFYLCASRALYGYTFGSGTRLTVV.

This clone was observed once. This rearrangement joins TRBV12-5 to TRBJ1-5; 9 bases are shared with TRBD1. This CDR3 has 15 amino acids. V was clipped by 1 base and J by 5 bases; unmatched bases: 3. The germline CDR1 and CDR2 sequences are LGHNT and FRNRAP. For the CDR3, the DNA is TGTGCTAGTGGTTTGGGACAGGGGGTGCATCAGCCCCAGCATTTT. Its translation is CASGLGQGVHQPQHF.

This clone came up a few times. The chain recombines TRBV11-2 with TRBJ2-1; 12 bases are shared with TRBD2. The V gene end was trimmed by 6 bases and the J gene end by 3 bases; junction bases not matched to a gene: 9. This CDR3 has 17 residues. Germline V lookup: CDR1 SGHAT, CDR2 FQNNGV. CDR3 in DNA: TGTGCCAGCAGAGGGACTAGCGGGCCAGAGAACTACAATGAGCAGTTCTTC. Residues: CASRGTSGPENYNEQFF.

The chain uses TRBV19 and TRBJ1-1, with TRBD1 matching over 8 bases. Germline V gene lookup returns CDR1 LNHDA and CDR2 SQIVND (reference sequence). With V trimmed by 5 bases and J by 2 bases, 4 bases remained unmatched. This CDR3 has 14 amino acids. The DNA of the CDR3 is TGTGCCAGTAGTGAACAGGGGGAAAACACTGAAGCTTTCTTT. Protein: CASSEQGENTEAFF. The whole variable domain, remainder taken from reference TRBV19 and TRBJ1-1, is DGGITQSPKYLFRKEGQNVTLSCEQNLNHDAMYWYRQDPGQGLRLIYYSQIVNDFQKGDIAEGYSVSREKKESFPLTVTSAQKNPTAFYLCASSEQGENTEAFFGQGTRLTVV.

The rearrangement uses TRBV7-6 and TRBJ2-5, with a tentative D call TRBD1 (6 bases). CDR1 and CDR2 from the germline V gene are SGHVS and FNYEAQ. V was pared by 5 bases and J by 2 bases, with 12 bases between. CDR3 length: 14 residues. CDR3 in amino acids: CASSQDQGQETQYF. The CDR3 region has the DNA TGTGCCAGCAGCCAGGACCAGGGGCAAGAGACCCAGTACTTC.